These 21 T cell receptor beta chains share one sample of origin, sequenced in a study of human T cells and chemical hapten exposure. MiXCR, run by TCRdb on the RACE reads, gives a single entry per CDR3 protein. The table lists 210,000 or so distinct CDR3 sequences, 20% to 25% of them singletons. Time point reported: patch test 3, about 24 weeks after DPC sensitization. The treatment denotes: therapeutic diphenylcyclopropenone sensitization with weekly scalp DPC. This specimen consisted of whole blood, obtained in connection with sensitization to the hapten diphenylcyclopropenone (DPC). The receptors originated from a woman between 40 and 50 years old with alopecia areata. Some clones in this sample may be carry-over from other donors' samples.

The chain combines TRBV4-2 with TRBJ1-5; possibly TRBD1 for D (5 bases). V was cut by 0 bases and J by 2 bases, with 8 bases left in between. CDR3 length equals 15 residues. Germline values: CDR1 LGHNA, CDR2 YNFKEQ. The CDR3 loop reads CASSQDLGRNQPQHF. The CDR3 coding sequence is TGTGCCAGCAGCCAAGACTTGGGGCGCAATCAGCCCCAGCATTTT.

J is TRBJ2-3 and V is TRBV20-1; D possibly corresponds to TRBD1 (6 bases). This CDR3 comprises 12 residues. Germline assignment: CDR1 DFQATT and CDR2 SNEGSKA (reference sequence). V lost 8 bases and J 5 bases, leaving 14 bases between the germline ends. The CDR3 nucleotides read TGCAGTTTGTACAGGGTTGGAGATACGCAGTATTTT. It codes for CSLYRVGDTQYF.

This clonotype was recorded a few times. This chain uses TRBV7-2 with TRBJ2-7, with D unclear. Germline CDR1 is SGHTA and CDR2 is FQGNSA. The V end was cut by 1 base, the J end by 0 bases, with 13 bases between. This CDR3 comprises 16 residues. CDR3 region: CASSLGGPTSSYEQYF. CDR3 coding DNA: TGTGCCAGCAGCTTAGGTGGGCCGACGAGCTCCTACGAGCAGTACTTC.

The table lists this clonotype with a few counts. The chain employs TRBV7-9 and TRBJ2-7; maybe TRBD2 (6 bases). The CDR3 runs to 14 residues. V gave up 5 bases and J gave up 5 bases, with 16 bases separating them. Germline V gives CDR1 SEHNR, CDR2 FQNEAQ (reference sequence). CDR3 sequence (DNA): TGTGCCAGCAGCCGCGGGGTAGGTCACGACGAGCAGTACTTC. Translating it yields CASSRGVGHDEQYF.

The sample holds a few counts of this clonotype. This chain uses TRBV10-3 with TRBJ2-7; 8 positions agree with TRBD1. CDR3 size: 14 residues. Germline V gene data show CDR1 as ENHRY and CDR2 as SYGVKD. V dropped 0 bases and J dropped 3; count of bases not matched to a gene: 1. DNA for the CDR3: TGTGCCATCAGTGAGTCGGGACAGGACTACGAGCAGTACTTC. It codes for CAISESGQDYEQYF.

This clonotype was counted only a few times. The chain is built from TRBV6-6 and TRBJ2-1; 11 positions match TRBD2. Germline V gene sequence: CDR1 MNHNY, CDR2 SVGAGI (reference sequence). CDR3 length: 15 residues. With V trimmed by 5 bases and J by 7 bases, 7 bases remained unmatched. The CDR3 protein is CASSKPGLAANEQFF. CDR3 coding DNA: TGTGCCAGCAGTAAACCGGGACTAGCGGCGAATGAGCAGTTCTTC.

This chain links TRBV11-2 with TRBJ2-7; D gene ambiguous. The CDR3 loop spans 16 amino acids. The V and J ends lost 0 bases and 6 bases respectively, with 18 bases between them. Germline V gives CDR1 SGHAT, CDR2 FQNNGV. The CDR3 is CASSLDLSPGGLEQYF. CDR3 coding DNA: TGTGCCAGCAGCTTAGATCTGTCGCCGGGCGGCCTCGAGCAGTACTTC.

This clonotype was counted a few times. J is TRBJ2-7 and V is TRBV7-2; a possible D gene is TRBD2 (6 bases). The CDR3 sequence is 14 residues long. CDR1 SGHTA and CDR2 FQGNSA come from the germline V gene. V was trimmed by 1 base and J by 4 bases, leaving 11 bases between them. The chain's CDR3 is CASSLGAEGYEQYF. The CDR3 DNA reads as TGTGCCAGCAGCTTAGGGGCGGAGGGGTACGAGCAGTACTTC.

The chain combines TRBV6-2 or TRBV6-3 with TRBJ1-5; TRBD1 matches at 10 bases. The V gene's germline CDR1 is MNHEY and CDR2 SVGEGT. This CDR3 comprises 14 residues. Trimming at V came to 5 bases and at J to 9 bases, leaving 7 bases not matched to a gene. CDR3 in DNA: TGTGCCAGCAGTGGGACAGGGGCCAGTAGGCCCCAGCATTTT. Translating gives CASSGTGASRPQHF.

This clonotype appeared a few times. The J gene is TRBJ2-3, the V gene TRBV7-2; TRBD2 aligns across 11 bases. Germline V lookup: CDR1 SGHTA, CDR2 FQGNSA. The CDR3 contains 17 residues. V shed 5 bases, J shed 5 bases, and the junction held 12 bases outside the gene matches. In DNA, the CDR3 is TGTGCCAGCAGCCGCCCTACTAGCGGGGGTTGGGGAGATACGCAGTATTTT. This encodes CASSRPTSGGWGDTQYF.

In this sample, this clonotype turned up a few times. CDR3 nucleotide sequence: TGTGCCAGCAGTTTAATATGGGGAACTGAAGCTTTCTTT. This gives the protein CASSLIWGTEAFF. V gene TRBV28 combines with J gene TRBJ1-1; no definite D call. Germline CDR1 MDHEN, CDR2 SYDVKM. The CDR3 is made up of 13 amino acids. V was clipped by 2 bases and J by 5 bases, with 9 bases between them.

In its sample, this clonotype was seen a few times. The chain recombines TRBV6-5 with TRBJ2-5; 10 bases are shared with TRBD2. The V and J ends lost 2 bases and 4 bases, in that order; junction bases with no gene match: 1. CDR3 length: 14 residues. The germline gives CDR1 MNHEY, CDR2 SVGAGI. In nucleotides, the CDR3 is TGTGCCAGCAGTTACAGCGGGAGGGGAGAGACCCAGTACTTC. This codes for CASSYSGRGETQYF.

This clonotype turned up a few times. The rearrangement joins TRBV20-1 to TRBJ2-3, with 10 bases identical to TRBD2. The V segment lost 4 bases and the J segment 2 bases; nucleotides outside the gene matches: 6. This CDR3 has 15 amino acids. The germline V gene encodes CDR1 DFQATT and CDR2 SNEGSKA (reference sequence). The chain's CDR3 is CSATLAGEITDTQYF. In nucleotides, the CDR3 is TGCAGTGCTACCCTAGCGGGAGAGATCACAGATACGCAGTATTTT.

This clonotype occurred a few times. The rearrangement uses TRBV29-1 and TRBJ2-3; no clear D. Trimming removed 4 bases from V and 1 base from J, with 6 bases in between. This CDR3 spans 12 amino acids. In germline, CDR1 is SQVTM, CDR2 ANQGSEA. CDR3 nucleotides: TGCAGCGTTGTTACTGGCACAGATACGCAGTATTTT. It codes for CSVVTGTDTQYF.

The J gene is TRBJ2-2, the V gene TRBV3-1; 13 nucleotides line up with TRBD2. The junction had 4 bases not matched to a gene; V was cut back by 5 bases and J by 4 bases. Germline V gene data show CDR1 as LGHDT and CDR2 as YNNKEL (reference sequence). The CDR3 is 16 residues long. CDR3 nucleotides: TGTGCCAGCAGCACCGGACTAGCGGGAGCCACCGGGGAGCTGTTTTTT. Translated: CASSTGLAGATGELFF.

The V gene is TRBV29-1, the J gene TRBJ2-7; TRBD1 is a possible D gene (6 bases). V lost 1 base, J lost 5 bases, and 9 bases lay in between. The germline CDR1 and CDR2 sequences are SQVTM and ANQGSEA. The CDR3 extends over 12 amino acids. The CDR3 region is CSVEAGQNEQYF. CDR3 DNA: TGCAGCGTTGAAGCCGGACAGAACGAGCAGTACTTC.

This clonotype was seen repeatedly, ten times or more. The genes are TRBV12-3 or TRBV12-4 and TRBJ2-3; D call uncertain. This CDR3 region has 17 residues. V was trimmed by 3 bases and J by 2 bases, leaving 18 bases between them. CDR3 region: CASSLWMGPRLTDTQYF. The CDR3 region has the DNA TGTGCCAGCAGTTTGTGGATGGGTCCGAGGCTCACAGATACGCAGTATTTT.

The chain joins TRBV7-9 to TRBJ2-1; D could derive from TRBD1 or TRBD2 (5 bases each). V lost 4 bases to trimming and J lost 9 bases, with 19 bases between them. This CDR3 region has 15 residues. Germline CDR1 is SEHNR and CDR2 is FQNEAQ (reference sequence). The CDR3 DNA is TGTGCCAGCAGCTCAACCGGGGCAGGAATAGGTGAGCAGTTCTTC. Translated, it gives CASSSTGAGIGEQFF.

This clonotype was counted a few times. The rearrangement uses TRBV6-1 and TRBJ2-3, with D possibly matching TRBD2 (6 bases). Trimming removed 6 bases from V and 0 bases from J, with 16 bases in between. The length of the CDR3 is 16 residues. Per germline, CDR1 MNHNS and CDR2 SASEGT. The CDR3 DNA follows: TGTGCCAGCAGCGTGGGGGGAGGCTTTAGCACAGATACGCAGTATTTT. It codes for CASSVGGGFSTDTQYF.

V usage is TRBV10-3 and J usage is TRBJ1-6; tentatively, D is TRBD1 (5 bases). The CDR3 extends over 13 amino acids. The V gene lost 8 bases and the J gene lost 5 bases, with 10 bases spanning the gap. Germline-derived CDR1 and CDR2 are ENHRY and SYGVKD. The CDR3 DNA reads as TGTGCCATCCGGGGGGTCGATAATTCACCCCTCCACTTT. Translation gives CAIRGVDNSPLHF.

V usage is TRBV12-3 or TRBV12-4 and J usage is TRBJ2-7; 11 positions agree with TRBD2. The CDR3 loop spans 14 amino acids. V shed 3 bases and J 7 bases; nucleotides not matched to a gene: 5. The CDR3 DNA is TGTGCCAGCAGTTTGACTAGCGGGAATCGAGAGCAGTACTTC. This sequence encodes CASSLTSGNREQYF.